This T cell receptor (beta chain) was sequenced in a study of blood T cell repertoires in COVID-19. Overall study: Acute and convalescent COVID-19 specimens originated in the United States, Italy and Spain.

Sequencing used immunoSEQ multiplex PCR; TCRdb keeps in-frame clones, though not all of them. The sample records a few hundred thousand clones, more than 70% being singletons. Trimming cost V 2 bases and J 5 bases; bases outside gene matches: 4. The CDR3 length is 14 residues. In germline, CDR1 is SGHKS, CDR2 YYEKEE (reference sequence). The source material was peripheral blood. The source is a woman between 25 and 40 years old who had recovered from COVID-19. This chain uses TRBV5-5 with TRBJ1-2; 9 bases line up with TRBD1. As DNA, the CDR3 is TGTGCCAGCAGCTTTACAGGGGGCGCGTATGGCTACACCTTC. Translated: CASSFTGGAYGYTF.